The present entry profiles one TCR beta chain with its context. Its target is unknown. The sample originates from a study of T cell responses to AZD1222 COVID-19 vaccine. General study results and limits: Most donors were white British, females outnumbered males, and clonal diversity was possibly underestimated. Per reports, nearly half of all spike-specific TCRs target regions that are unmutated in variants.

The CDR3 loop spans 17 amino acids. V lost 4 bases, J lost 5 bases, and 21 bases lay in between. The germline CDR1 and CDR2 sequences are LGHDT and YNNKEL (reference sequence). TCRdb keeps only in-frame clones here, not all; method: immunoSEQ multiplex PCR. The data show around 120,000 clones, with 85% to 95% seen just once and approximately 3.1% held by the top ten. The material sequenced was peripheral blood, taken on day 0 of AZD1222 vaccination. V gene TRBV3-1 (or the pseudogene TRBV3-2) combines with J gene TRBJ2-1, with D tentatively TRBD1 or TRBD2 (6 bases each). This sequence originates from an adult in good health. The CDR3: CASSLRGGPAVHNEQFF. In nucleotides, the CDR3 is TGTGCCAGCAGCCTACGTGGGGGGCCGGCGGTCCACAATGAGCAGTTCTTC.